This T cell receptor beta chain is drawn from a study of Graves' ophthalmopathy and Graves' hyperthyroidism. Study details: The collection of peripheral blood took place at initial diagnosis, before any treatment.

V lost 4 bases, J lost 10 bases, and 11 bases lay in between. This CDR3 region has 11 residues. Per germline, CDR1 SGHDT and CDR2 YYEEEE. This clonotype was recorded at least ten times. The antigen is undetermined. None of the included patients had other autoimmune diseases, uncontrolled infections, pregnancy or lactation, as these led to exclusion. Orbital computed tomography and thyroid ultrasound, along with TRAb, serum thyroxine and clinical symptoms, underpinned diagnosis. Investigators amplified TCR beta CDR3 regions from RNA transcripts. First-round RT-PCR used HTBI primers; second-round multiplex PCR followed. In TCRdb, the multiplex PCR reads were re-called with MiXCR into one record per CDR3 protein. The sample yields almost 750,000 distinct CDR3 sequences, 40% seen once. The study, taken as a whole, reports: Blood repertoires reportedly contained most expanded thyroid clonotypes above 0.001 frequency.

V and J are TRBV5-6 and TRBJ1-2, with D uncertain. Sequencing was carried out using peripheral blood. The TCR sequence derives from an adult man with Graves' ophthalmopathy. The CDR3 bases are TGTGCCAGCAGCCAGCGACGGGACTACACCTTC. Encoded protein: CASSQRRDYTF.